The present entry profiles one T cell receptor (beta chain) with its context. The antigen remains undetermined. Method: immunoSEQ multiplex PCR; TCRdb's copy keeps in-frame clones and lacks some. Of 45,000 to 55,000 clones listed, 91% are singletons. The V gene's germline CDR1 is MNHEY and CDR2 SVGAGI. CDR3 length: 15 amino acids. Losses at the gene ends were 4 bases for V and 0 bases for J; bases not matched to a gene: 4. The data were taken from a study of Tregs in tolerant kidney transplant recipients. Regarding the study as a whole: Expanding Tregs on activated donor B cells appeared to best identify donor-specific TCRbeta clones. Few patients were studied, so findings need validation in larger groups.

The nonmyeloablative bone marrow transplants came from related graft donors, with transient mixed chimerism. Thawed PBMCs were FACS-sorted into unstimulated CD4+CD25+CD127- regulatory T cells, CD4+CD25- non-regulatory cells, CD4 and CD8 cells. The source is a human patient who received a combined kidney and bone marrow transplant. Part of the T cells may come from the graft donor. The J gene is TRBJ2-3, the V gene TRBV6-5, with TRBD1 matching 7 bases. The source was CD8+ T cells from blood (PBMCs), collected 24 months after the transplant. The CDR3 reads CASSFTGVSTDTQYF. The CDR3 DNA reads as TGTGCCAGCAGTTTTACAGGGGTTAGCACAGATACGCAGTATTTT.